The 13 T cell receptor beta chains presented below share a single source sample, sequenced in a study of regulatory T cells in long-lasting Graves disease. Arm-PCR of CDR3 regions and iRepertoire HTBI primers were the basis on which TCR beta libraries were built. One entry per CDR3 protein results from TCRdb running MiXCR on the multiplex PCR reads. The sample yields over 500,000 distinct CDR3 sequences, about 16% seen once. Time point here: newly diagnosed GD, antithyroid drugs for less than 3 months. PBMC RNA was the source of the TCR library. The same sample was also studied in work on T cells in Graves' hyperthyroidism and ophthalmopathy.

Sequences were derived from peripheral blood mononuclear cells (PBMCs), sampled at new diagnosis, from a patient treated with antithyroid drugs. The receptors derive from a young man with Graves disease.

This clonotype has at least ten counts. The chain joins TRBV10-3 to TRBJ2-5, with 9 bases fitting TRBD2. The ends lost 6 bases at V and 5 bases at J; junction bases unmatched: 4. CDR1 is ENHRY and CDR2 is SYGVKD in the germline V gene. This CDR3 is 13 amino acids long. CDR3 bases: TGTGCCATCAGGGATACTAGCGGGGAGACCCAGTACTTC. Its translation is CAIRDTSGETQYF.

The V and J genes are TRBV6-9 and TRBJ1-4, with 7 bases matching TRBD1. The CDR3 spans 15 residues. V dropped 3 bases and J dropped 6; count of bases not matched to a gene: 7. Per the germline V gene, CDR1 is MNHGY and CDR2 is SVAAGI. The CDR3 region has the DNA TGTGCCAGCAGTTACGCGAAAGGGGGCTATGAAAAACTGTTTTTT. This translates into CASSYAKGGYEKLFF.

This clonotype came up many times. For the CDR3, the DNA is TGCAGTACCGTACCGGGGGATACGCAGTATTTT. Its translation: CSTVPGDTQYF. The chain links TRBV20-1 to TRBJ2-3; possible D gene TRBD2, 5 bases. There are 11 residues in the CDR3. Germline lookup yields CDR1 DFQATT and CDR2 SNEGSKA (reference sequence). Deletions cut 8 bases from V and 6 bases from J, with 12 bases between.

This clonotype was observed many times. The rearrangement uses TRBV12-3 or TRBV12-4 and TRBJ1-1; D possibly corresponds to TRBD1 (6 bases). Trimming took 4 bases from V and 5 from J, leaving 20 bases between them. This CDR3 contains 16 residues. The CDR3 is CASSSQLGGLGTEAFF. CDR3 nucleotides: TGTGCCAGCAGTTCTCAACTGGGGGGGCTGGGGACTGAAGCTTTCTTT.

The CDR3 sequence: CAWTRLAGGDPQYF. The CDR3 DNA reads TGTGCCTGGACTCGACTAGCGGGAGGGGATCCCCAGTACTTC. The V gene is TRBV30, the J gene TRBJ2-7; 14 positions match TRBD2. Germline lookup yields CDR1 GTSNPN and CDR2 SVGIG (reference sequence). This CDR3 contains 14 residues. The V segment lost 4 bases and the J segment 10 bases; nucleotides outside the gene matches: 9.

In this sample, this clonotype turned up a few times. The V and J genes are TRBV9 and TRBJ2-1, with 13 bases lining up with TRBD2. Germline loops: CDR1 SGDLS, CDR2 YYNGEE. CDR3 length equals 14 residues. V trimming: 4 bases; J trimming: 8 bases; junction bases outside the gene matches: 3. The CDR3 region is CASSTGLAGDEQFF. For the CDR3, the DNA is TGTGCCAGCAGCACAGGACTAGCGGGAGATGAGCAGTTCTTC.

The chain combines TRBV20-1 with TRBJ2-7; D is possibly TRBD1 (6 bases). The CDR3 contains 13 residues. Trimming cost V 6 bases and J 0 bases, with 12 bases left between them. The germline gives CDR1 DFQATT, CDR2 SNEGSKA (reference sequence). This CDR3 is CSAPGHHSYEQYF. CDR3 DNA: TGCAGTGCCCCGGGACACCACTCCTACGAGCAGTACTTC.

This chain connects TRBV18 to TRBJ1-1, with a possible D match to TRBD1 (5 bases). This CDR3 spans 17 amino acids. V lost 5 bases and J 3 bases, leaving 22 bases between the germline ends. Germline V gene lookup returns CDR1 KGHSH and CDR2 LQKENI. CDR3 loop: CASSSFISREEDTEAFF. CDR3 nucleotide sequence: TGTGCCAGCTCAAGTTTTATTTCCAGGGAGGAGGACACTGAAGCTTTCTTT.

In its sample, this clonotype was seen a few times. The chain links TRBV5-4 to TRBJ2-3, with 7 bases aligning to TRBD2. CDR3 size: 16 residues. The germline gives CDR1 SGHNT, CDR2 YYREEE (reference sequence). V was pared by 0 bases and J by 4 bases, with 8 bases of the junction left unmatched. For the CDR3, the DNA is TGTGCCAGCAGCTTGGGTCTTGGCGGGAGTTCAGATACGCAGTATTTT. Translated, it gives CASSLGLGGSSDTQYF.

The table lists this clonotype with a few counts. The rearrangement uses TRBV10-3 and TRBJ1-1; D is possibly TRBD1 (5 bases). Per germline, CDR1 ENHRY and CDR2 SYGVKD. Deletions cut 6 bases from V and 0 bases from J, with 8 bases between. The CDR3 is 13 residues long. The CDR3 DNA reads TGTGCCATCAGCACGACAGTGAACACTGAAGCTTTCTTT. This codes for CAISTTVNTEAFF.

J is TRBJ1-2 and V is TRBV20-1; no clear D gene. CDR1 DFQATT and CDR2 SNEGSKA come from the germline V gene (reference sequence). CDR3 length: 9 residues. With 8 bases removed from V and 8 bases from J, the gap between germline ends came to 9 bases. The CDR3 loop is CSPFRGYTF. CDR3 nucleotides: TGCAGTCCCTTTAGGGGCTACACCTTC.

The table lists this clonotype with many counts. J is TRBJ2-1 and V is TRBV30; 10 bases are a match to TRBD2. From germline, CDR1 is GTSNPN and CDR2 SVGIG (reference sequence). The CDR3 sequence is 14 residues long. V was clipped by 2 bases and J by 9 bases; unmatched bases: 7. CDR3 protein: CAWSRGTSDGEQFF. The CDR3 DNA reads TGTGCCTGGAGTCGCGGGACTAGCGACGGTGAGCAGTTCTTC. The variable domain in full, completed from reference TRBV30 and TRBJ2-1, reads SQTIHQWPATLVQPVGSPLSLECTVEGTSNPNLYWYRQAAGRGLQLLFYSVGIGQISSEVPQNLSASRPQDRQFILSSKKLLLSDSGFYLCAWSRGTSDGEQFFGPGTRLTVL.

The chain has TRBV5-1 and TRBJ2-1, with 12 nucleotides matching TRBD1. Germline trimming cut 3 bases from V and 0 bases from J; bases unmatched to any gene: 10. Looked up from germline, CDR1 is SGHRS and CDR2 is YFSETQ. There are 19 residues in the CDR3. The CDR3 region is CASSYGTGGPLSSYNEQFF. The CDR3 region has the DNA TGCGCCAGCAGCTACGGGACAGGGGGCCCGTTGAGCTCCTACAATGAGCAGTTCTTC.